This T cell receptor (beta chain) is drawn from a study of cytomegalovirus exposure and HLA in healthy donors. Broader study findings: Researchers reportedly found TCR beta sequences accurately predicted most subjects' HLA-A and HLA-B alleles.

In its sample, this clone was seen a few times. Its target is unknown. PCR used 60 Vbeta primers and 13 Jbeta primers. Clones were read by immunoSEQ multiplex PCR, and TCRdb kept only the in-frame ones, dropping some. The profile shows around 200,000 clones, around 86% of them singletons. The sample was PBMCs. The source is a man aged 35-49 years in good health and CMV-seropositive.

In nucleotides, the CDR3 is TGTGCCAGCAGCACCCGACAGGGGGAGACCCAGTACTTC. Translating it yields CASSTRQGETQYF. The chain employs TRBV7-6 and TRBJ2-5, with 8 bases identical to TRBD1. Losses at the gene ends were 5 bases for V and 5 bases for J; bases not matched to a gene: 4. The CDR3 totals 13 residues. The germline gives CDR1 SGHVS, CDR2 FNYEAQ.